This T cell receptor (beta chain) was observed in a study of cytomegalovirus exposure and HLA in healthy donors. The study's findings and limits: Sequencing likely produced, as an artifact, a cluster of highly shared sequence variants. Across donors, sequencing depth was assumed by presence/absence analyses to be roughly uniform. According to reports, the classifier identified cytomegalovirus status with high specificity and sensitivity. Despite most TCR sequences being rare, some public TCRs occurred in many donors.

For this clone: Its cognate antigen is unknown.

The PCR made use of 60 Vbeta and 13 Jbeta primers. Clones were sequenced by immunoSEQ multiplex PCR, and TCRdb holds only the in-frame ones, with some missing. The sample holds approximately 190,000 clones; roughly 76% are singletons and the top ten take roughly 6.7%. Germline V CDR1 and CDR2: SGHRS, YFSETQ. The CDR3 spans 16 residues. V was clipped by 1 base and J by 0 bases, with 10 bases between them. The clonotype was recovered from a man in his forties in good health and CMV-seropositive. V gene TRBV5-1 combines with J gene TRBJ2-2; no reliable D call. The sample comprised PBMCs. This CDR3 is CASSLSPTANTGELFF. CDR3 nucleotides: TGCGCCAGCAGCTTGTCCCCAACGGCGAACACCGGGGAGCTGTTTTTT.